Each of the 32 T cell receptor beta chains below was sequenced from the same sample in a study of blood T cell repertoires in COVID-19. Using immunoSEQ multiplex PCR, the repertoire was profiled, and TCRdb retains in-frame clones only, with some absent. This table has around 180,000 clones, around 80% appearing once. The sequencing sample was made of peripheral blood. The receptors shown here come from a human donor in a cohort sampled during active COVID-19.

The CDR3 DNA reads as TGTGCCAGCAGCCACCTAGCGGGGGTCTTAGATACGCAGTATTTT. The encoded protein is CASSHLAGVLDTQYF. V gene TRBV3-1 (or the pseudogene TRBV3-2) combines with J gene TRBJ2-3; 10 bases match TRBD2. V lost 3 bases, J lost 5 bases, and 5 bases stayed unmatched. The CDR3 loop spans 15 amino acids. CDR1 is LGHDT, CDR2 YNNKEL, per germline (reference sequence).

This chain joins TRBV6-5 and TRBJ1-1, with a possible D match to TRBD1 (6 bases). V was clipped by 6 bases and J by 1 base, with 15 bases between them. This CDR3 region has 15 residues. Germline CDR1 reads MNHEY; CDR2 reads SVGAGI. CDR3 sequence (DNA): TGTGCCAGCAGCACGGGGGGGGCCCCGAACACTGAAGCTTTCTTT. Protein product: CASSTGGAPNTEAFF.

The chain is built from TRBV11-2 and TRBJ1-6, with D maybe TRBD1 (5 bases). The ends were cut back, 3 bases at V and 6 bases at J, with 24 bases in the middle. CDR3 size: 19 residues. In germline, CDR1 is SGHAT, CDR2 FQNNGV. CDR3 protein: CASSFNKLGRHGPNSPLHF. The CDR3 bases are TGTGCCAGCAGCTTTAATAAGTTGGGGCGCCACGGCCCTAATTCACCCCTCCACTTT.

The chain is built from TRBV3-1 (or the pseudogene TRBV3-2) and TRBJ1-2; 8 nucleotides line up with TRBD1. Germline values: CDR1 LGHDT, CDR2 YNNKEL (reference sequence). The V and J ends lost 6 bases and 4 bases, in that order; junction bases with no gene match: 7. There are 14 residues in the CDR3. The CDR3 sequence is CASSPTGVLYGYTF. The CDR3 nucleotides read TGTGCCAGCAGTCCGACAGGGGTTCTCTATGGCTACACCTTC.

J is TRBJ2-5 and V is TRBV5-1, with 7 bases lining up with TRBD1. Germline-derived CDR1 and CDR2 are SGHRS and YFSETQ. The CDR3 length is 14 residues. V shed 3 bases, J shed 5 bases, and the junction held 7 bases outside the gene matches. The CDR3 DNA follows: TGCGCCAGCAGCTACGGACAGGCCACCGAGACCCAGTACTTC. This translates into CASSYGQATETQYF.

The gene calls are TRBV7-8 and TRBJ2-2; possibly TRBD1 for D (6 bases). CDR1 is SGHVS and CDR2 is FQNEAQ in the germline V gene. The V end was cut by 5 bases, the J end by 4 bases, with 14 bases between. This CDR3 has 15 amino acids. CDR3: CASSVTGPLTGELFF. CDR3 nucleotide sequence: TGTGCCAGCAGCGTAACAGGGCCCCTCACCGGGGAGCTGTTTTTT.

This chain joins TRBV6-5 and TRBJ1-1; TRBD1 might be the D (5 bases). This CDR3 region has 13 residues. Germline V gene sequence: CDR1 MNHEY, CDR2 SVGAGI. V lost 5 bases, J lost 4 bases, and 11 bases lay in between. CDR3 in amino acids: CASSPTGRTEAFF. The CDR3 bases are TGTGCCAGCAGTCCTACAGGACGCACTGAAGCTTTCTTT.

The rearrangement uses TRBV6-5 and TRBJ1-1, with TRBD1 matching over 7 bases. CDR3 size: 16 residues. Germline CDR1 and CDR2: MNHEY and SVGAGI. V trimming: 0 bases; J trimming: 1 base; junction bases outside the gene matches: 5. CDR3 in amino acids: CASSYSSGTENTEAFF. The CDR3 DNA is TGTGCCAGCAGTTACTCTTCCGGGACAGAGAACACTGAAGCTTTCTTT.

In DNA, the CDR3 is TGTGCCAGCAGCTTTTGGAGAGCTAACTATGGCTACACCTTC. Encoded protein: CASSFWRANYGYTF. The genes are TRBV5-4 and TRBJ1-2; D is unclear. This CDR3 has 14 residues. Germline loops: CDR1 SGHNT, CDR2 YYREEE (reference sequence). The ends were cut back, 2 bases at V and 0 bases at J, with 8 bases in the middle.

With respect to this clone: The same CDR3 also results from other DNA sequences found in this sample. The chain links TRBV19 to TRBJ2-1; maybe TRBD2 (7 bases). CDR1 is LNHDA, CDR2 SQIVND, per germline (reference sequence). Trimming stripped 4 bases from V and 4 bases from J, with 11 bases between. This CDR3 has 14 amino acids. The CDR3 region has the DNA TGTGCCAGTAGTAGCGGGGGCGATTACAATGAGCAGTTCTTC. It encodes CASSSGGDYNEQFF.

CDR3 protein: CASSQSADTQYF. The CDR3 region has the DNA TGTGCCAGCAGCCAATCGGCAGATACGCAGTATTTT. The chain couples TRBV3-1 (or the pseudogene TRBV3-2) to TRBJ2-3; D not certain. V dropped 2 bases and J dropped 4 bases, with 4 bases sitting between them. The CDR3 extends over 12 amino acids. Germline CDR1 and CDR2: LGHDT and YNNKEL (reference sequence).

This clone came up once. The CDR3 coding sequence is TGTGCCAGCAGTTTAAGGAGGATCCCCACAGATACGCAGTATTTT. This gives the protein CASSLRRIPTDTQYF. The genes are TRBV27 and TRBJ2-3; possibly TRBD2 for D (5 bases). The V gene's germline CDR1 is MNHEY and CDR2 SMNVEV (reference sequence). V lost 2 bases, J lost 2 bases, and 11 bases lay in between. CDR3 length equals 15 residues.

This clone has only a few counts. CDR3 protein: CASSGRQDEAPKYTF. In DNA form, the CDR3 reads TGTGCCAGCAGCGGGCGACAGGACGAGGCTCCTAAATACACCTTC. The rearrangement uses TRBV9 and TRBJ1-2; the D gene is possibly TRBD1 (6 bases). Trimming shortened V by 3 bases and J by 11 bases, and 23 bases separated the two germline ends. The CDR3 is 15 residues long. Germline-derived CDR1 and CDR2 are SGDLS and YYNGEE.

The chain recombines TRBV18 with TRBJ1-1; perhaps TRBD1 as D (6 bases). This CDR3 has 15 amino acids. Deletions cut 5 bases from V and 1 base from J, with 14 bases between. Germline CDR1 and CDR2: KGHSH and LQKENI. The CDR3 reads CASSTSDRPNTEAFF. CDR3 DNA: TGTGCCAGCTCAACCTCGGACAGACCGAACACTGAAGCTTTCTTT.

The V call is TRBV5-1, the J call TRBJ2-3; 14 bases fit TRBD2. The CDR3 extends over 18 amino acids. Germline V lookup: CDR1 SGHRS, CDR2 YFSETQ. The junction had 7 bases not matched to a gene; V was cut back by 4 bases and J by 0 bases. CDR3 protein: CASSGRLAGGRSTDTQYF. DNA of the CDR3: TGCGCCAGCAGCGGGAGACTAGCGGGGGGGCGTAGCACAGATACGCAGTATTTT.

CDR3 region: CASSQNQGENTEAFF. DNA for the CDR3: TGTGCCAGCAGCCAAAATCAGGGGGAGAACACTGAAGCTTTCTTT. V is TRBV3-1 (or the pseudogene TRBV3-2) and J is TRBJ1-1, with TRBD1 matching 7 bases. J was trimmed by 1 base and V by 2 bases; bases with no gene match: 4. CDR3 length: 15 residues. Germline CDR1 reads LGHDT; CDR2 reads YNNKEL (reference sequence).

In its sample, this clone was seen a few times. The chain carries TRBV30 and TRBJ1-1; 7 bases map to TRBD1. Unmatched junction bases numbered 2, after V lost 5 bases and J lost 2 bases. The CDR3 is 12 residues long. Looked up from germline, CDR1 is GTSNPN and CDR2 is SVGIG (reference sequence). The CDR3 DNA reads TGTGCCTGGGGGGACAGAAACACTGAAGCTTTCTTT. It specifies CAWGDRNTEAFF.

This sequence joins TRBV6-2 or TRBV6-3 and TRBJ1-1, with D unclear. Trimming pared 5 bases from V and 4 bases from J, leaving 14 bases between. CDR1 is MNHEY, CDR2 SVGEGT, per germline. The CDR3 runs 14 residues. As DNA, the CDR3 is TGTGCCAGCAGTAAGGGAGGCTCGCTCACTGAAGCTTTCTTT. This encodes CASSKGGSLTEAFF.

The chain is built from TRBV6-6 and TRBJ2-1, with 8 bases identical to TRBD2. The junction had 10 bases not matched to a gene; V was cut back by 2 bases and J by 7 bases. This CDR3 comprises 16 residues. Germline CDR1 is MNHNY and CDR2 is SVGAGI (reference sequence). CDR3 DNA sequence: TGTGCCAGCAGTTACCGGGGGGGGGTGGAGGTTAATGAGCAGTTCTTC. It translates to CASSYRGGVEVNEQFF.

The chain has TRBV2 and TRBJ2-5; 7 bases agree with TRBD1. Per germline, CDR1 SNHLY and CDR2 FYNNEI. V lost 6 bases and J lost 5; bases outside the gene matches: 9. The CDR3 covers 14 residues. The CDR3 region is CASSEKGAIETQYF. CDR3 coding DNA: TGTGCCAGCAGCGAGAAGGGGGCTATTGAGACCCAGTACTTC.

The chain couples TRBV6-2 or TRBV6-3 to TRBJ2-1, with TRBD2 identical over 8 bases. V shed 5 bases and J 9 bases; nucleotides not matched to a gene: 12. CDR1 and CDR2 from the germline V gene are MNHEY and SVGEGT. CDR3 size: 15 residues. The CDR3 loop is CASSGLRGGTIEQFF. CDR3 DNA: TGTGCCAGCAGTGGGCTCCGCGGGGGGACAATTGAGCAGTTCTTC.

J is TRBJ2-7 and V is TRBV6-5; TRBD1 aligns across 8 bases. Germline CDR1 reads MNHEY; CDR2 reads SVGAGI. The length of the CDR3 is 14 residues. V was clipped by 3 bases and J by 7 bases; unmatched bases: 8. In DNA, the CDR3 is TGTGCCAGCAGTTATTCCCAGGGGGCGGGGGAGCAGTACTTC. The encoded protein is CASSYSQGAGEQYF.

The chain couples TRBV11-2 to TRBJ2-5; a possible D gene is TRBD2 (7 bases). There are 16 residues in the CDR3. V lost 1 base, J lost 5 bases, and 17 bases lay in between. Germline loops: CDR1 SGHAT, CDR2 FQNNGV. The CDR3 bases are TGTGCCAGCAGCTTAGGGAAGGGGGGGATAGAGGAGACCCAGTACTTC. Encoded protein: CASSLGKGGIEETQYF.

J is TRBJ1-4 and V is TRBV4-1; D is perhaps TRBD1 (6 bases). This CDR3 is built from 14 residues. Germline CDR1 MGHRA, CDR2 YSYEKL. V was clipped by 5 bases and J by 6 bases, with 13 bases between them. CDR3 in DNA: TGCGCCAGCAGCTTGGTGGGGGGGCATGAAAAACTGTTTTTT. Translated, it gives CASSLVGGHEKLFF.

CDR3: CASSYIRQVPYEQYF. The CDR3 DNA reads TGTGCCAGCAGCTACATCCGACAGGTACCCTACGAGCAGTACTTC. The chain uses TRBV7-2 and TRBJ2-7; perhaps TRBD1 as D (6 bases). Trimming took 4 bases from V and 2 from J, leaving 15 bases between them. Germline V lookup: CDR1 SGHTA, CDR2 FQGNSA. The CDR3 spans 15 residues.

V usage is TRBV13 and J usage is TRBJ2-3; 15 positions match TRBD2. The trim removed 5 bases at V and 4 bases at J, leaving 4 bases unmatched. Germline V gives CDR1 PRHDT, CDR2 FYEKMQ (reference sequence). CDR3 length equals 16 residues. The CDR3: CASSGLAGGHSDTQYF. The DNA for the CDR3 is TGTGCCAGCAGCGGACTAGCGGGGGGGCATTCAGATACGCAGTATTTT.

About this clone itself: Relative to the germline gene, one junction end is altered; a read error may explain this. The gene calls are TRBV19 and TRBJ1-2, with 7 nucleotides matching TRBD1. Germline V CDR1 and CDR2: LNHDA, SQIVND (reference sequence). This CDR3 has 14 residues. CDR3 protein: CASSSGGNNHGYTF. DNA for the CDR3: TGTGCCAGTAGTTCAGGGGGAAATAACCATGGCTACACCTTC.

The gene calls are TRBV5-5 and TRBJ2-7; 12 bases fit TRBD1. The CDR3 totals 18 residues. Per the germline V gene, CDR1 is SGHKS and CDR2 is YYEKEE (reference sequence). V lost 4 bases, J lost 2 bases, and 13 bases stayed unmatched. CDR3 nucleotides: TGTGCCAGCAGCGGCGGGACAGGGGGCGAGGTCGCCACCTACGAGCAGTACTTC. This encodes CASSGGTGGEVATYEQYF.

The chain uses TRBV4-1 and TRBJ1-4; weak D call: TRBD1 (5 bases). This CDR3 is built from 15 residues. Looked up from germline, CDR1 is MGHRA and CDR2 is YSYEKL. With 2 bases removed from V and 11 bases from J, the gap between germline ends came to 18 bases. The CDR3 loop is CASSQRVGAGQKLFF. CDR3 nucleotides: TGCGCCAGCAGCCAAAGGGTAGGGGCTGGTCAGAAACTGTTTTTT.

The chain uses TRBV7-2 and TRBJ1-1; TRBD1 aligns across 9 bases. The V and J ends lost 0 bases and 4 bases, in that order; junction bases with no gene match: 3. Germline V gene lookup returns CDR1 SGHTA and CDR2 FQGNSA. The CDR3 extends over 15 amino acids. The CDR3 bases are TGTGCCAGCAGCTTAGCTACAGGGGGCATCACTGAAGCTTTCTTT. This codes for CASSLATGGITEAFF.

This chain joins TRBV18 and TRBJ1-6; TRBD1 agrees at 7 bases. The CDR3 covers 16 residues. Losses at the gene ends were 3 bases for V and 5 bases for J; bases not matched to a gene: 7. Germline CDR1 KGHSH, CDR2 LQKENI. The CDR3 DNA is TGTGCCAGCTCACCCTCCGGAGGGACAGATAATTCACCCCTCCACTTT. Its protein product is CASSPSGGTDNSPLHF.

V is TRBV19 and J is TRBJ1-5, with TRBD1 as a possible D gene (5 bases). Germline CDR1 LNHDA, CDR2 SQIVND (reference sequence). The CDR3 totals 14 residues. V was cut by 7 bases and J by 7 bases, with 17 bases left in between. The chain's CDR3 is CASTPGGDYQPQHF. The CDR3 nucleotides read TGTGCCAGTACCCCCGGGGGGGACTACCAGCCCCAGCATTTT.